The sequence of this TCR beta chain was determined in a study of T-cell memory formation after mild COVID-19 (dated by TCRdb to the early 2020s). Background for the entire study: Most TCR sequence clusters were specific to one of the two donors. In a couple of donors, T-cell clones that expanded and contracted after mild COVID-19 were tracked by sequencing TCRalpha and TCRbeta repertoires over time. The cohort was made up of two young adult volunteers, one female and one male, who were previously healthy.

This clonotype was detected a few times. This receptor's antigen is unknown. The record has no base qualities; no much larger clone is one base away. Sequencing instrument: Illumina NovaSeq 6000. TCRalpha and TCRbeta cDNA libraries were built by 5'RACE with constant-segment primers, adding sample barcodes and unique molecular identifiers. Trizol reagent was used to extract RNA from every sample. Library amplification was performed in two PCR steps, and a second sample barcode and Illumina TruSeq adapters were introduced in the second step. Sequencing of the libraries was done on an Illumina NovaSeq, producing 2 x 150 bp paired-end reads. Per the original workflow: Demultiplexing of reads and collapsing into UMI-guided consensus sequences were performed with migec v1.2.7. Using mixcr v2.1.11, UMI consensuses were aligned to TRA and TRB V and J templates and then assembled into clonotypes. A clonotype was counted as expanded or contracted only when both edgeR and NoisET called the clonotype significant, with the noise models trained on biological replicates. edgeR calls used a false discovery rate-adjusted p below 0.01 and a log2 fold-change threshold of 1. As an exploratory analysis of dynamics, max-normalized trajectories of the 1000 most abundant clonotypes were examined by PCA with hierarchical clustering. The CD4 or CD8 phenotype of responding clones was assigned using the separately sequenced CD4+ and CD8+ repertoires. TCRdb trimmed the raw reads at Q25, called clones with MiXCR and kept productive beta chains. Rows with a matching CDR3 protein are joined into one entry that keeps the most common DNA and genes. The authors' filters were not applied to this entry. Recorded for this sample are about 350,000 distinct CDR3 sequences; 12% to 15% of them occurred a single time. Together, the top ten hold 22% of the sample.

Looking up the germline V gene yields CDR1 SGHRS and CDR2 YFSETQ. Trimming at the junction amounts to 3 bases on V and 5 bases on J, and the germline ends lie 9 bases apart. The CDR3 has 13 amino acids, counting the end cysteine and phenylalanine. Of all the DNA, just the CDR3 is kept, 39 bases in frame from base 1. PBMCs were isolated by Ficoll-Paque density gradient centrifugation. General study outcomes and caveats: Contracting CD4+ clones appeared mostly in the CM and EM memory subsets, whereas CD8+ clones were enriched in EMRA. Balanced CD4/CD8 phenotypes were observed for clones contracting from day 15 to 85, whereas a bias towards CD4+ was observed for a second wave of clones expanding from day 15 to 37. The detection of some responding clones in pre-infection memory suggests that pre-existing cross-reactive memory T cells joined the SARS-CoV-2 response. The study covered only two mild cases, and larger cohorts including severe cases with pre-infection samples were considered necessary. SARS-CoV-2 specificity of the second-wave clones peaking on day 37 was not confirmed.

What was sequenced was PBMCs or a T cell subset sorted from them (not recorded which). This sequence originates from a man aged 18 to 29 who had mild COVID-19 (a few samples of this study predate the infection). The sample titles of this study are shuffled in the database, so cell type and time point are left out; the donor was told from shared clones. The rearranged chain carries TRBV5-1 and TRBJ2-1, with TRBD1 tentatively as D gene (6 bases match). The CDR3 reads CASSWDNNNEQFF. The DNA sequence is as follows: TGCGCCAGCAGCTGGGACAACAACAATGAGCAGTTCTTC.